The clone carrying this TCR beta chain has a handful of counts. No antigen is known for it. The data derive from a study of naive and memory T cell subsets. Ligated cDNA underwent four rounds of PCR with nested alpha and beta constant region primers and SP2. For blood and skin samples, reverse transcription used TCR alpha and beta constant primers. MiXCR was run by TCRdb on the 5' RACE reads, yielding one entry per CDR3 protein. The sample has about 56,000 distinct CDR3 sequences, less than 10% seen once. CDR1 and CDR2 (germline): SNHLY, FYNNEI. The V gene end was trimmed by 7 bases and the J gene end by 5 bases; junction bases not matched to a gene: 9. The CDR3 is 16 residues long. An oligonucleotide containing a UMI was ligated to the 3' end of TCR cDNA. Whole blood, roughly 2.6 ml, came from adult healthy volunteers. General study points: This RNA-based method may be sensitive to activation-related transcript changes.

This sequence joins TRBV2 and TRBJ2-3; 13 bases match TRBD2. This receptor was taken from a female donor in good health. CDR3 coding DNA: TGTGCCAGCAAAAAGGAACTAGCGGGGGGGGTAGATACGCAGTATTTT. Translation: CASKKELAGGVDTQYF.